This TCR beta chain was documented in a study of post-analysis software for immune sequencing data. Across the whole study: Some patients lacked subtype; others had relapsing-remitting, secondary progressive or progressive-relapsing disease. Study results and caveats: Samples from a shared batch, those prepared together, strongly co-clustered by F measure. Multiple sclerosis patients had significantly lower normalized Chao1 diversity than controls.

This clonotype was detected ten times or more. Its matching antigen is unknown. Unique molecular identifiers were built into the TCR beta cDNA libraries. The T cell input of roughly 0.9 to 10 million gave roughly 460,000 cDNA molecules. In TCRdb, the PCR reads were re-called with MiXCR into one record per CDR3 protein. The sample has 700,000 to 900,000 distinct CDR3 sequences; roughly 50% are singletons. The receptor was isolated from a girl under 18 with multiple sclerosis. The sequenced sample was blood.

CDR3 loop: CASSQAIETQYF. DNA of the CDR3: TGTGCCAGCAGCCAAGCTATAGAGACCCAGTACTTC. This sequence joins TRBV3-1 and TRBJ2-5; D is ambiguous. Germline V lookup: CDR1 LGHDT, CDR2 YNNKEL (reference sequence). V dropped 1 base and J dropped 4 bases, with 4 bases sitting between them. This CDR3 has 12 residues.